The 2 T cell receptor beta chains given below trace back to one sample, sequenced in a study of radiation and T cells in renal cell carcinoma. TCRdb's copy holds only in-frame clones and misses some; the assay was immunoSEQ multiplex PCR. The data show about 150,000 clones, roughly 86% seen once. Indicated time point: blood 2 weeks post-SBRT. Treatment here: 15 Gy SBRT to primary tumor, nephrectomy 4 weeks later. The sample consisted of blood, taken from a patient whose treatment included radiotherapy and nephrectomy. These receptors originate from a woman aged 50 to 60 with renal cell carcinoma.

This clone has only one observation. The gene calls are TRBV11-2 and TRBJ2-3, with TRBD1 identical over 8 bases. J lost 2 bases, V lost 3 bases, and 4 bases had no gene match. CDR3 length equals 15 residues. Germline V gene data show CDR1 as SGHAT and CDR2 as FQNNGV. The CDR3 bases are TGTGCCAGCAGCTTTCAGACAGGGGCCACAGATACGCAGTATTTT. Amino acid sequence: CASSFQTGATDTQYF.

This sequence joins TRBV25-1 and TRBJ2-1, with D perhaps matching TRBD2 (7 bases). V lost 6 bases, J lost 10 bases, and 16 bases lay in between. This CDR3 has 13 residues. Germline CDR1 MGHDK, CDR2 SYGVNS. As DNA, the CDR3 is TGTGCCAGCAGGATGGGGGGGGCGTGGGAGCAGTTCTTC. Residues: CASRMGGAWEQFF.